Listed below are T cell receptor beta chains from one sample, sequenced in a study of blood T cell repertoires in COVID-19. Only in-frame clones appear in the TCRdb table, and some are missing; sequencing was by immunoSEQ multiplex PCR. The repertoire holds 30,000 or so clones, with roughly 86% as singletons. What was sequenced was peripheral blood. The receptors originated from a man older than 75 with active or convalescent COVID-19. The CDR3 runs from the conserved cysteine through the conserved F or W. Each record gives: clone size, J gene, D gene, V gene, CDR3 DNA, CDR3 protein. D genes are given only for firm matches. Clone sizes are given selectively: once, few, many, or a class where the clone is expanded.

clone_size: -
j_call: TRBJ2-1
d_call: TRBD2
v_call: TRBV15
cdr3_nt: TGTGCCACCAGCAGAGATGGGGAGGGCGGGCGTAGGTTCTATGAGCAGTTCTTC
cdr3_aa: CATSRDGEGGRRFYEQFF

clone_size: -
j_call: TRBJ2-5
d_call: TRBD2
v_call: TRBV5-4
cdr3_nt: TGTGCCAGCAGCTTGGGTGGGAGGGCCCCCTCCCAGACCCAGTACTTC
cdr3_aa: CASSLGGRAPSQTQYF

clone_size: -
j_call: TRBJ2-1
d_call: TRBD1
v_call: TRBV7-9
cdr3_nt: TGTGCCAGCAGCCGACAGGGCCCTTTCCACAATGAGCAGTTCTTC
cdr3_aa: CASSRQGPFHNEQFF

clone_size: -
j_call: TRBJ2-1
d_call: TRBD2
v_call: TRBV15
cdr3_nt: TGTGCCACCAGCGTCACCTACCGGGACTACTTCTTC
cdr3_aa: CATSVTYRDYFF

clone_size: -
j_call: TRBJ2-6
d_call: TRBD1
v_call: TRBV19
cdr3_nt: TGTGCCACCTCAGGGGGAAGCGGTGGGGCCAACGTCCTGACTTTC
cdr3_aa: CATSGGSGGANVLTF

clone_size: -
j_call: TRBJ2-1
d_call: TRBD2
v_call: TRBV18
cdr3_nt: TGTGCCAGCTCACCAAAGGTGGCGGGAGGAAATGAGCAGTTCTTC
cdr3_aa: CASSPKVAGGNEQFF

clone_size: -
j_call: TRBJ2-1
d_call: TRBD2
v_call: TRBV20-1
cdr3_nt: TGCAGTGCTAGTAGCGGGAGGGACAATGAGCAGTTCTTC
cdr3_aa: CSASSGRDNEQFF

clone_size: few
j_call: TRBJ2-7
d_call: TRBD2
v_call: TRBV6-2/TRBV6-3
cdr3_nt: TGTGCCAGCAGTTACGCGGGAGCCCACGAGCAGTACTTC
cdr3_aa: CASSYAGAHEQYF

clone_size: few
j_call: TRBJ2-6
d_call: TRBD1
v_call: TRBV19
cdr3_nt: TGTGCCAGTGGAGGGGACAGGGTAAGAGCTGGGGCCAACGTCCTGACTTTC
cdr3_aa: CASGGDRVRAGANVLTF

clone_size: -
j_call: TRBJ2-7
d_call: TRBD2
v_call: TRBV5-5
cdr3_nt: TGTGCCAGCAACGGACTAGCGGGAGGCTATTTCTACGAGCAGTACTTC
cdr3_aa: CASNGLAGGYFYEQYF

clone_size: -
j_call: TRBJ1-1
d_call: -
v_call: TRBV3-1/TRBV3-2
cdr3_nt: TGTGCCAGCAGCCAAGTCCTAGGGGACACTGAAGCTTTCTTT
cdr3_aa: CASSQVLGDTEAFF

clone_size: -
j_call: TRBJ2-7
d_call: -
v_call: TRBV12-3/TRBV12-4
cdr3_nt: TGTGCCAGCAGCCGGACACCGGCCTACGAGCAGTACTTC
cdr3_aa: CASSRTPAYEQYF

clone_size: -
j_call: TRBJ1-1
d_call: -
v_call: TRBV19
cdr3_nt: TGTGCCAGTAGTCAGCGGGCCACTGAAGCTTTCTTT
cdr3_aa: CASSQRATEAFF

clone_size: -
j_call: TRBJ2-5
d_call: -
v_call: TRBV7-6
cdr3_nt: TGTGCCAGCAGCTTATCGATGGGCCCTGAAGAGACCCAGTACTTC
cdr3_aa: CASSLSMGPEETQYF

clone_size: -
j_call: TRBJ1-1
d_call: -
v_call: TRBV29-1
cdr3_nt: TGCAGCGTCGCACTAATGGAGAACACTGAAGCTTTCTTT
cdr3_aa: CSVALMENTEAFF

clone_size: few
j_call: TRBJ2-6
d_call: -
v_call: TRBV11-2
cdr3_nt: TGTGCCAGCAGCGCTAGCTCTGGGGCCAACGTCCTGACTTTC
cdr3_aa: CASSASSGANVLTF

clone_size: -
j_call: TRBJ2-1
d_call: TRBD2
v_call: TRBV4-2
cdr3_nt: TGTGCCAGCAGCCAAGATACGCGGCCTAGCGGGGGGGATGAGCAGTTCTTC
cdr3_aa: CASSQDTRPSGGDEQFF

clone_size: -
j_call: TRBJ2-2
d_call: -
v_call: TRBV2
cdr3_nt: TGTGCCAGCAGCGGCAGGGACGGGGAGCTGTTTTTT
cdr3_aa: CASSGRDGELFF

clone_size: -
j_call: TRBJ1-2
d_call: -
v_call: TRBV20-1
cdr3_nt: TGCAGTGCGAGTGTCAGGTTGGGCCGCTACACCTTC
cdr3_aa: CSASVRLGRYTF

clone_size: -
j_call: TRBJ2-1
d_call: TRBD1
v_call: TRBV5-5
cdr3_nt: TGTGCCAGCAGCTTGGAACAGGGGTTATACAATGAGCAGTTCTTC
cdr3_aa: CASSLEQGLYNEQFF

clone_size: -
j_call: TRBJ2-2
d_call: TRBD2
v_call: TRBV7-2
cdr3_nt: TGTGCCAGCAGCGCGGGACTAGGGGCCGGGGAGCTGTTTTTT
cdr3_aa: CASSAGLGAGELFF

clone_size: -
j_call: TRBJ2-3
d_call: -
v_call: TRBV4-3
cdr3_nt: TGCGCCAGCAGCCAAGATCAGGCGCAAAATCGGCAGTATTTT
cdr3_aa: CASSQDQAQNRQYF

clone_size: -
j_call: TRBJ1-2
d_call: -
v_call: TRBV2
cdr3_nt: TGTGCCAGCACCGGAGGGAGTTACGGCTATGGCTACACCTTC
cdr3_aa: CASTGGSYGYGYTF

clone_size: few
j_call: TRBJ2-1
d_call: TRBD2
v_call: TRBV10-3
cdr3_nt: TGTGCCATGGGAGTCACAGGAGCGGGAGGGCAGGGTGAGCAGTTCTTC
cdr3_aa: CAMGVTGAGGQGEQFF

clone_size: -
j_call: TRBJ2-7
d_call: -
v_call: TRBV30
cdr3_nt: TGTGCCTGGAGGTCTGGACAGTCCTACGAGCAGTACTTC
cdr3_aa: CAWRSGQSYEQYF

clone_size: -
j_call: TRBJ2-3
d_call: TRBD2
v_call: TRBV27
cdr3_nt: TGTGCCAGCAGGCGGACCGGGACTAGCAGCACAGATACGCAGTATTTT
cdr3_aa: CASRRTGTSSTDTQYF

clone_size: -
j_call: TRBJ1-1
d_call: -
v_call: TRBV6-1
cdr3_nt: TGTGCCAGCAGTGAACTCGGGACAGAAGCTTTCTTT
cdr3_aa: CASSELGTEAFF

clone_size: once
j_call: TRBJ2-7
d_call: TRBD1
v_call: TRBV5-5
cdr3_nt: TGTGCCAGCAACCAGGGGGCGGGGTACGAGCAGTACTTC
cdr3_aa: CASNQGAGYEQYF

clone_size: -
j_call: TRBJ2-7
d_call: -
v_call: TRBV6-2/TRBV6-3
cdr3_nt: TGTGCCAGCAGTTACTTCGGCGGTTACGAGCAGTACTTC
cdr3_aa: CASSYFGGYEQYF

clone_size: once
j_call: TRBJ2-2
d_call: -
v_call: TRBV30
cdr3_nt: TGTGCCTGGAAACGGGGTTGGGGCACCGGGGAGCTGTTTTTT
cdr3_aa: CAWKRGWGTGELFF

clone_size: -
j_call: TRBJ2-7
d_call: TRBD1
v_call: TRBV24-1
cdr3_nt: TGTGCCACCACCACCGGGACAGGGCAGACCTACGAGCAGTACTTC
cdr3_aa: CATTTGTGQTYEQYF

clone_size: -
j_call: TRBJ1-2
d_call: -
v_call: TRBV30
cdr3_nt: TGTGCCTGGGGACAGATCTATGGCTACACCTTC
cdr3_aa: CAWGQIYGYTF

clone_size: -
j_call: TRBJ2-1
d_call: TRBD2
v_call: TRBV27
cdr3_nt: TGTGCCAGCAGCACAGGGACTAGCGGGAGGAATGAGCAGTTCTTC
cdr3_aa: CASSTGTSGRNEQFF

clone_size: few
j_call: TRBJ2-3
d_call: -
v_call: TRBV6-2/TRBV6-3
cdr3_nt: TGTGCCAGCAGTTACGTATCGTTTGCAGATACGCAGTATTTT
cdr3_aa: CASSYVSFADTQYF

clone_size: -
j_call: TRBJ1-1
d_call: -
v_call: TRBV20-1
cdr3_nt: TGCAGTGCTAGTGGGGTTAATGGGGGGAGTGAAGCTTTCTTT
cdr3_aa: CSASGVNGGSEAFF

clone_size: -
j_call: TRBJ2-6
d_call: TRBD2
v_call: TRBV3-1/TRBV3-2
cdr3_nt: TGTGCCAGCAGCCAAGATTTTAGCGGGAGCCGTTGGGCCAACGTCCTGACTTTC
cdr3_aa: CASSQDFSGSRWANVLTF

clone_size: -
j_call: TRBJ1-1
d_call: TRBD1
v_call: TRBV28
cdr3_nt: TGTGCCAGCAGTTTCGGGACAGGGAACACTGAAGCTTTCTTT
cdr3_aa: CASSFGTGNTEAFF

clone_size: -
j_call: TRBJ2-2
d_call: TRBD2
v_call: TRBV5-1
cdr3_nt: TGCGCCAGCAGCTTGGAGGGACTAGCGGGAGTCCCCGGGGAGCTGTTTTTT
cdr3_aa: CASSLEGLAGVPGELFF

clone_size: -
j_call: TRBJ2-3
d_call: TRBD2
v_call: TRBV19
cdr3_nt: TGTGCCAGTAGTATGAGGAGAGAAGCGGGAAACACAGATACGCAGTATTTT
cdr3_aa: CASSMRREAGNTDTQYF

clone_size: -
j_call: TRBJ1-1
d_call: TRBD1
v_call: TRBV10-2
cdr3_nt: TGCGCCAGCAATAGACAGGGTACGGGCACTGAAGCTTTCTTT
cdr3_aa: CASNRQGTGTEAFF

clone_size: -
j_call: TRBJ2-7
d_call: -
v_call: TRBV6-5
cdr3_nt: TGTGCCAGCAGTTACTCGAGGTTGCGCGAGCAGTACTTC
cdr3_aa: CASSYSRLREQYF

clone_size: -
j_call: TRBJ1-5
d_call: TRBD1
v_call: TRBV19
cdr3_nt: TGTGCCAGTAGTATAGACAGGGGGCACAATCAGCCCCAGCATTTT
cdr3_aa: CASSIDRGHNQPQHF

clone_size: -
j_call: TRBJ2-1
d_call: -
v_call: TRBV29-1
cdr3_nt: TGCAGCGTTGCCGGCGGGGTGTACAAGTTCTTC
cdr3_aa: CSVAGGVYKFF

clone_size: -
j_call: TRBJ2-7
d_call: -
v_call: TRBV6-2/TRBV6-3
cdr3_nt: TGTGCCAGCAGTTATTCCCCGGGAGCCCACGAGCAGTACTTC
cdr3_aa: CASSYSPGAHEQYF

clone_size: -
j_call: TRBJ1-1
d_call: TRBD1
v_call: TRBV3-1/TRBV3-2
cdr3_nt: TGTGCCAGCAGCCGTAGACAGGGACAGACTGAAGCTTTCTTT
cdr3_aa: CASSRRQGQTEAFF

clone_size: -
j_call: TRBJ2-1
d_call: -
v_call: TRBV28
cdr3_nt: TGTGCCAGCAGCTCTCCCACAGAATACAATGAGCAGTTCTTC
cdr3_aa: CASSSPTEYNEQFF

clone_size: -
j_call: TRBJ1-5
d_call: -
v_call: TRBV19
cdr3_nt: TGTGCCAGTAGTATTCGAGGGCAGCCCCAGCATTTT
cdr3_aa: CASSIRGQPQHF

clone_size: -
j_call: TRBJ1-5
d_call: -
v_call: TRBV24-1
cdr3_nt: TGTGCCACCAGTGACGCTGGCGGTGAGCCCCAGCATTTT
cdr3_aa: CATSDAGGEPQHF

clone_size: -
j_call: TRBJ1-3
d_call: -
v_call: TRBV3-1/TRBV3-2
cdr3_nt: TGTGCCAGCAGCCTGGCAGGGGCTGGAAACACCATATATTTT
cdr3_aa: CASSLAGAGNTIYF

clone_size: -
j_call: TRBJ2-3
d_call: TRBD2
v_call: TRBV2
cdr3_nt: TGTGCCAGTCGCGGGAGGGGGAGCACAGATACGCAGTATTTT
cdr3_aa: CASRGRGSTDTQYF

clone_size: -
j_call: TRBJ1-2
d_call: -
v_call: TRBV2
cdr3_nt: TGTGCCACCCCTGGAGGGAAGAGTGGCTACACCTTC
cdr3_aa: CATPGGKSGYTF

clone_size: -
j_call: TRBJ2-1
d_call: -
v_call: TRBV5-6
cdr3_nt: TGTGCCAGCAGCTTGGTGAACGGTGAGCAGTTCTTC
cdr3_aa: CASSLVNGEQFF

clone_size: -
j_call: TRBJ2-1
d_call: TRBD2
v_call: TRBV9
cdr3_nt: TGTGCCAGCAGTTTAGACGGGACTAGCGGGAGGGCCATGAATGAGCAGTTCTTC
cdr3_aa: CASSLDGTSGRAMNEQFF

clone_size: -
j_call: TRBJ2-3
d_call: TRBD1
v_call: TRBV5-1
cdr3_nt: TGCGCCAGCAGTAAGGACAGGGGGCGTGTTACGCAGTATTTT
cdr3_aa: CASSKDRGRVTQYF

clone_size: -
j_call: TRBJ2-7
d_call: TRBD2
v_call: TRBV7-9
cdr3_nt: TGTGCCAGCAGCTTAGGGCTAGCGGTATACGAGCAGTACTTC
cdr3_aa: CASSLGLAVYEQYF